The clone carrying this T cell receptor beta chain has only a few counts. The authors ran a second PCR of roughly 6 to 11 cycles using a sample-barcoded 5' primer and a J-beta primer mix. Via MiXCR, TCRdb re-called the 5' RACE reads, giving one row per CDR3 protein. Of over a million distinct CDR3 sequences in the sample, about 42% were seen once. The sample belongs to a study of blood T cells in healthy people across ages. With 0 bases removed from V and 2 bases from J, the gap between germline ends came to 11 bases. The length of the CDR3 is 16 residues. Germline loops: CDR1 LGHNA, CDR2 YNFKEQ. The gene calls are TRBV4-2 and TRBJ2-1; no clear D gene. The sample taken for sequencing was blood. The sequence was obtained from a woman aged 18-35 years in good health. The CDR3 DNA is TGTGCCAGCAGCCAAGATCAGGCCTCTACCTACAATGAGCAGTTCTTC. This sequence encodes CASSQDQASTYNEQFF.